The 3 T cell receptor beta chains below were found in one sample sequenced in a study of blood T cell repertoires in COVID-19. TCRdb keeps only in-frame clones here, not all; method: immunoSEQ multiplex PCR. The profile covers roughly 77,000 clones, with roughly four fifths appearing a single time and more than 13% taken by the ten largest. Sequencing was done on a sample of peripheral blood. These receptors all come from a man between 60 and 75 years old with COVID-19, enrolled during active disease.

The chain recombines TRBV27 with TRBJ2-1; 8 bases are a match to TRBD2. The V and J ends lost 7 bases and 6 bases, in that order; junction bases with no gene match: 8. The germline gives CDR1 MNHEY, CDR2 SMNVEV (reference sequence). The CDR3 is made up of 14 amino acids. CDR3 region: CASTGRGGRNEQFF. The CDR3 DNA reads TGTGCCAGCACGGGACGGGGGGGCCGCAATGAGCAGTTCTTC.

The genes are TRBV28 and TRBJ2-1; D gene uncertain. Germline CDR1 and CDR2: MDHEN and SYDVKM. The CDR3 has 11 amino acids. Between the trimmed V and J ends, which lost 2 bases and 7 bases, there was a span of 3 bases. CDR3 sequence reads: CASSLLNEQFF. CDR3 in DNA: TGTGCCAGCAGTTTACTTAATGAGCAGTTCTTC.

The CDR3 reads CASSVGGRSNQPQHF. CDR3 bases: TGTGCCAGCAGTGTGGGGGGGCGGAGCAATCAGCCCCAGCATTTT. J is TRBJ1-5 and V is TRBV2; D might be TRBD1 (6 bases). V lost 4 bases, J lost 1 base, and 11 bases lay in between. This CDR3 is built from 15 residues. Germline CDR1 SNHLY, CDR2 FYNNEI.